These T cell receptor beta chains were read from a single sample in a study of CD8 T cells in Susac syndrome. TCRdb recomputed calls from the immunoSEQ multiplex PCR reads with MiXCR, one row per CDR3 protein. The table has roughly 120,000 distinct CDR3 sequences, 90% to 95% seen once. Sequencing was carried out using CD4+ T cells from PBMCs. These receptors were taken from a human donor in good health. The CDR3 runs from the conserved cysteine through the conserved F or W. The D gene is left open where the match is weak. Part of the rows lack a size; the others show once, few, many or a class for expanded clones.

DNA: TGTGCCAGCAGCTTGGACTGGGGGACAGCCTACAATGAGCAGTTCTTC
CDR3: CASSLDWGTAYNEQFF
size: NA
D: TRBD1
length: 16
V: TRBV5-4
J: TRBJ2-1

DNA: TGTGCCAGTAGTGGTGCAGGGGTAGGTGAGACCCAGTACTTC
CDR3: CASSGAGVGETQYF
size: NA
D: NA
length: 14
V: TRBV19
J: TRBJ2-5

DNA: TGCAGCGTTGGAGGGAGCGGGAGAGTGGGAGTAGATACGCAGTATTTT
CDR3: CSVGGSGRVGVDTQYF
size: NA
D: TRBD2
length: 16
V: TRBV29-1
J: TRBJ2-3

DNA: TGTGCCAGCAGTTACGTGGCGGGAGGCTCCTACGAGCAGTACTTC
CDR3: CASSYVAGGSYEQYF
size: few
D: TRBD2
length: 15
V: TRBV6-5
J: TRBJ2-7

DNA: TGTGCCAGCAGCTTAGACCTGAAGAGTACCTATGGCTACACCTTC
CDR3: CASSLDLKSTYGYTF
size: NA
D: NA
length: 15
V: TRBV7-2
J: TRBJ1-2

DNA: TGCGCCAGCAGCCAACCGGGACAGGGGATGGACGAGCAGTACTTC
CDR3: CASSQPGQGMDEQYF
size: few
D: TRBD1
length: 15
V: TRBV5-1
J: TRBJ2-7

DNA: TGTGCCAGCAGCCAAGAGGGGGCTCACTATGGCTACACCTTC
CDR3: CASSQEGAHYGYTF
size: NA
D: NA
length: 14
V: TRBV4-2
J: TRBJ1-2

DNA: TGCGCCAGCAGCAAGGACAGGGGGTTCACTGAAGCTTTCTTT
CDR3: CASSKDRGFTEAFF
size: once
D: TRBD1
length: 14
V: TRBV5-1
J: TRBJ1-1

DNA: TGTGCCAGCAGAATCCAGCGGGCGCACGGGGAGCTGTTTTTT
CDR3: CASRIQRAHGELFF
size: NA
D: NA
length: 14
V: TRBV12-3/TRBV12-4
J: TRBJ2-2

DNA: TGTGCCAGCAGCCCGAACACCGGGGAGCTGTTTTTT
CDR3: CASSPNTGELFF
size: NA
D: NA
length: 12
V: TRBV2
J: TRBJ2-2

DNA: TGCAGTGCTAGAGGGACAGGGGGCGAGAATGAGCAGTTCTTC
CDR3: CSARGTGGENEQFF
size: NA
D: TRBD1
length: 14
V: TRBV20-1
J: TRBJ2-1